The T cell receptor (beta chain) under discussion was sequenced for a study of cytomegalovirus exposure and HLA in healthy donors. Germline V gene data show CDR1 as MGHDK and CDR2 as SYGVNS. The CDR3 sequence is 15 residues long. V lost 0 bases and J lost 8; bases outside the gene matches: 7. Primers for the PCR totalled 60 Vbeta and 13 Jbeta. Clones were sequenced by immunoSEQ multiplex PCR, and TCRdb holds only the in-frame ones, with some missing. Here the sample spans 95,000 to 150,000 clones, roughly a tenth being singletons. The chain joins TRBV25-1 to TRBJ2-3, with TRBD2 matching 8 bases. The sequenced sample was PBMCs. The TCR was taken from a young woman in good health and CMV-seropositive. CDR3 region: CASSEYSGTLGTQYF. CDR3 in DNA: TGTGCCAGCAGTGAATATAGCGGGACTCTTGGTACGCAGTATTTT.